These 5 T cell receptor beta chains were sequenced from one sample in a study of shared clonotypes between healthy human individuals. Sequencing was performed with immunoSEQ multiplex PCR; in TCRdb, only in-frame clones are kept and a portion is missing. Of about 79,000 clones listed, about 64% are singletons. Sequencing was performed on memory CD8+ T cells sorted from blood. Subset of the sample: CD45RO+ cells pooled with CCR7-negative TemRA cells. The source of these receptors is a man aged 25-45 years in good health.

The chain is built from TRBV28 and TRBJ2-7; D is uncertain. This CDR3 has 11 amino acids. CDR1 is MDHEN and CDR2 is SYDVKM in the germline V gene. V gave up 5 bases and J gave up 3 bases, with 5 bases separating them. CDR3 loop: CASSMNYEQYF. CDR3 sequence (DNA): TGTGCCAGCAGTATGAACTACGAGCAGTACTTC.

This chain connects TRBV10-1 to TRBJ2-7; no clear D. V dropped 2 bases and J dropped 1 base, with 12 bases sitting between them. The CDR3 contains 15 residues. CDR1 is WNHNN and CDR2 is SYGVQD in the germline V gene (reference sequence). DNA for the CDR3: TGCGCCAGCAGTGAGGGTATGGCGGATTCCTACGAGCAGTACTTC. This gives the protein CASSEGMADSYEQYF.

V and J are TRBV27 and TRBJ2-1, with 8 bases aligning to TRBD1. The CDR3 totals 15 residues. The germline V gene encodes CDR1 MNHEY and CDR2 SMNVEV (reference sequence). The ends lost 5 bases at V and 5 bases at J; junction bases unmatched: 8. The CDR3 here is CASSTPWTGNNEQFF. DNA for the CDR3: TGTGCCAGCAGTACCCCCTGGACAGGGAACAATGAGCAGTTCTTC.

This clone was detected a few times. The rearrangement uses TRBV14 and TRBJ1-2, with D hard to call. Trimming stripped 4 bases from V and 4 bases from J, with 13 bases between. The CDR3 is made up of 14 amino acids. Germline V gene sequence: CDR1 SGHDN, CDR2 FVKESK. CDR3 sequence reads: CASSPTAGIYGYTF. The CDR3 DNA is TGTGCCAGCAGCCCGACGGCGGGCATCTATGGCTACACCTTC. Full variable domain (rest looked up from reference TRBV14 and TRBJ1-2): EAGVTQFPSHSVIEKGQTVTLRCDPISGHDNLYWYRRVMGKEIKFLLHFVKESKQDESGMPNNRFLAERTGGTYSTLKVQPAELEDSGVYFCASSPTAGIYGYTFGSGTRLTVV.

In its sample, this clone is hyperexpanded (1% or more). Other DNA sequences in the same sample also yield this CDR3. The rearrangement links TRBV28 to TRBJ2-7; D ambiguous. CDR3 length: 12 residues. V was cut by 3 bases and J by 0 bases, with 3 bases left in between. Germline CDR1 and CDR2: MDHEN and SYDVKM. DNA of the CDR3: TGTGCCAGCAGTTTCGTCTCCTACGAGCAGTACTTC. It encodes CASSFVSYEQYF.